The rows below give T cell receptor beta chains drawn from one sample of a study of blood T cell repertoires in COVID-19. TCRdb keeps only in-frame clones here, not all; method: immunoSEQ multiplex PCR. The table has roughly 200,000 clones, around 79% seen once. The material sequenced was peripheral blood. The receptors derive from a woman between 40 and 55 years old with COVID-19, enrolled during active disease. The CDR3 runs from the conserved cysteine through the conserved F or W. The order of the fields is clone size, J gene, V gene, CDR3 protein. Clone size appears in some rows only: once, few, many, or a class for an expanded clone.

>-|TRBJ1-1|TRBV30
CAWSPRGVVNTEAFF
>-|TRBJ2-7|TRBV5-1
CASSLTGEKQYF
>-|TRBJ1-2|TRBV7-2
CASSFDRARYTF
>many|TRBJ2-1|TRBV3-1/TRBV3-2
CASSQLYNEQFF
>-|TRBJ2-5|TRBV2
CASSDLGLQETQYF
>-|TRBJ2-7|TRBV13
CASSLMALGQGSLSNTLSYEQYF
>-|TRBJ2-3|TRBV29-1
CSVDVQRDTQYF
>-|TRBJ2-5|TRBV18
CASRTAYSGNLRETQYF
>-|TRBJ2-3|TRBV7-2
CASSPGLVRGAQYF
>-|TRBJ2-3|TRBV6-6
CASSLRPRDTQYF
>few|TRBJ1-6|TRBV9
CASSVGDSLSPLHF
>-|TRBJ1-2|TRBV30
CAWSAGGIGGYTF
>-|TRBJ2-2|TRBV30
CAWSVGFGSNTGELFF
>once|TRBJ2-7|TRBV11-2
CASRMAAGDYEQYF
>-|TRBJ2-3|TRBV5-1
CASSRGTLDTDTQYF
>-|TRBJ1-2|TRBV12-5
CASGLAGQPYGYTF
>once|TRBJ2-7|TRBV7-6
CASSLALAGTYEQYF
>-|TRBJ2-1|TRBV5-5
CASSSFNSGSYNEQFF
>once|TRBJ1-2|TRBV15
CATSRDRGGYTF
>-|TRBJ2-1|TRBV29-1
CSVGGSVLSSYNEQFF
>once|TRBJ1-6|TRBV6-6
CASSYQGSYNSPLHF
>-|TRBJ2-7|TRBV25-1
CASMGIGQGYEQYF
>-|TRBJ1-5|TRBV28
CASSYSTGGRNQPQHF
>-|TRBJ2-1|TRBV15
CATSRQRSSYNEQFF
>few|TRBJ1-1|TRBV5-1
CASSYPREAPEAFF
>once|TRBJ1-1|TRBV5-8
CASSYVHATTEAFF
>-|TRBJ2-3|TRBV10-3
CAIRTASGRALEGTDTQYF
>-|TRBJ1-2|TRBV6-5
CASTEGVWRGYTF
>-|TRBJ1-1|TRBV3-1/TRBV3-2
CASSHGDRTEAFF
>few|TRBJ2-1|TRBV3-1/TRBV3-2
CASSRGLEGNEQFF
>-|TRBJ2-5|TRBV18
CASSPPNLAETQYF
>-|TRBJ2-1|TRBV6-5
CASTPQAGPMNEQFF
>-|TRBJ2-7|TRBV3-1/TRBV3-2
CASSQEASEQYF
>once|TRBJ2-5|TRBV19
CASSKQGIQETQYF
>once|TRBJ2-5|TRBV5-4
CASSLYGARVGTQYF
>-|TRBJ1-2|TRBV5-1
CASSLLPGEGSF
>-|TRBJ2-5|TRBV9
CASSVARETQYF
>-|TRBJ2-5|TRBV2
CARTSGRGQETQYF
>once|TRBJ2-3|TRBV11-2
CASSSLLESSGRRNTQYF
>-|TRBJ2-2|TRBV27
CASRSSNTGELFF
>once|TRBJ2-7|TRBV3-1/TRBV3-2
CASSHPGQGAFEQYF
>-|TRBJ2-7|TRBV5-4
CASSLLASEQYF
>once|TRBJ1-2|TRBV5-4
CASSLFGDNYGYTF
>-|TRBJ2-3|TRBV5-1
CASSAYQRGARDSTDTQYF
>-|TRBJ1-6|TRBV9
CASSPGTAANSPLHF
>-|TRBJ2-1|TRBV7-3
CASSAPGTIEQFF
>-|TRBJ1-6|TRBV27
CASSTGARLGNSPLHF
>-|TRBJ2-2|TRBV30
CAWRPDSDTGELFF
>-|TRBJ1-1|TRBV9
CASSVVSGITEAFF
>once|TRBJ1-6|TRBV19
CASSIVGGSSYNSPLHF